What follows are 6 T cell receptor beta chains derived from one specimen sequenced in a study of early T cells in non-severe SARS-CoV-2 infection. TCRdb reanalysed the 5' RACE reads using MiXCR and keeps one entry per CDR3 protein. The data show about 48,000 distinct CDR3 sequences, about 9.8% seen once. Sequencing was performed on whole blood. The receptors come from an adult who was a healthcare worker with PCR-confirmed SARS-CoV-2 infection or an uninfected control (not recorded which).

This clonotype showed up many times. The V gene is TRBV20-1, the J gene TRBJ2-5; D is uncertain. Per germline, CDR1 DFQATT and CDR2 SNEGSKA (reference sequence). V was trimmed by 0 bases and J by 3 bases, leaving 5 bases between them. The CDR3 has 12 residues. The CDR3 sequence is CSARELKETQYF. Written as DNA, the CDR3 is TGCAGTGCTAGAGAGCTAAAAGAGACCCAGTACTTC.

This clonotype was seen repeatedly, ten times or more. The rearrangement links TRBV7-3 to TRBJ2-3, with 12 bases lining up with TRBD2. From germline, CDR1 is SGHTA and CDR2 FQGTGA. The CDR3 is 17 residues long. Trimming at V came to 5 bases and at J to 3 bases, leaving 9 bases not matched to a gene. The CDR3 DNA follows: TGTGCCAGCAGCCTGGGGCTAGCGGGAGGGTTGACAGATACGCAGTATTTT. Its protein product is CASSLGLAGGLTDTQYF.

A few counts support this clonotype. V and J are TRBV5-4 and TRBJ2-6; TRBD2 matches at 7 bases. Germline CDR1 is SGHNT and CDR2 is YYREEE (reference sequence). The V segment lost 0 bases and the J segment 1 base; nucleotides outside the gene matches: 1. This CDR3 spans 16 amino acids. The CDR3 bases are TGTGCCAGCAGCTTGGAGGGAGGGTCTGGGGCCAACGTCCTGACTTTC. It yields the protein CASSLEGGSGANVLTF.

This clonotype came up many times. This chain connects TRBV29-1 to TRBJ2-2; no reliable D call. Trimming left V 4 bases short and J 4 bases short, with 7 bases between. The V gene's germline CDR1 is SQVTM and CDR2 ANQGSEA. The length of the CDR3 is 12 residues. The CDR3, as DNA: TGCAGCGTTGCAGTGGGCACCGGGGAGCTGTTTTTT. Translation: CSVAVGTGELFF.

This chain links TRBV19 with TRBJ1-5; 8 bases are a match to TRBD1. The CDR3 runs to 13 residues. V dropped 5 bases and J dropped 5; count of bases not matched to a gene: 2. Per germline, CDR1 LNHDA and CDR2 SQIVND (reference sequence). DNA of the CDR3: TGTGCCAGTAGTCAGGACAGGGATCAGCCCCAGCATTTT. Translating gives CASSQDRDQPQHF. Combining the CDR3 with reference TRBV19 and TRBJ1-5 gives the whole variable domain DGGITQSPKYLFRKEGQNVTLSCEQNLNHDAMYWYRQDPGQGLRLIYYSQIVNDFQKGDIAEGYSVSREKKESFPLTVTSAQKNPTAFYLCASSQDRDQPQHFGDGTRLSIL.

This clonotype was observed at least ten times. The chain uses TRBV4-2 and TRBJ2-7, with 10 bases matching TRBD2. The germline gives CDR1 LGHNA, CDR2 YNFKEQ. Germline trimming cut 3 bases from V and 2 bases from J; bases unmatched to any gene: 10. The CDR3 is made up of 17 amino acids. CDR3 sequence (DNA): TGTGCCAGCAGCCAGAGGGTAGCGGGAGGATTAACCTACGAGCAGTACTTC. This translates into CASSQRVAGGLTYEQYF.